A single TCR beta chain is shown here with its context. Its antigen is unidentified. With 10 to 11 days of culture completed, CD4+ T cells were isolated. Each person got two doses of an mRNA SARS-CoV-2 vaccine, BNT162b2 or mRNA-1273. Cultures got half-medium changes with IL-2 on days 3 and 7. Method: immunoSEQ multiplex PCR; TCRdb's copy keeps in-frame clones and lacks some. The data show 50,000 to 80,000 clones, less than 80% seen once. The data belong to a study of vaccination effects on CD4 cells after COVID-19. The CDR3 sequence is 15 residues long. Germline V CDR1 and CDR2: MNHEY, SVGAGI. With V trimmed by 4 bases and J by 2 bases, 4 bases remained unmatched. Findings and caveats of the study: Clones from infection and from vaccination both contracted markedly late after vaccination.

The receptor was isolated from a human donor who received a COVID-19 vaccine. This sequence joins TRBV6-5 and TRBJ2-2; the match to TRBD1 covers 7 bases. The starting material was CD4+ T cells from PBMCs cultured without peptide, obtained after COVID-19 vaccination. The CDR3 DNA reads TGTGCCAGCAGTTCCCGGGACAGAAACACCGGGGAGCTGTTTTTT. Translated: CASSSRDRNTGELFF.